A selection of T cell receptor beta chains follows, all from one sample in a study of cytomegalovirus exposure and HLA in healthy donors. Clones were read by immunoSEQ multiplex PCR, and TCRdb kept only the in-frame ones, dropping some. The sample has nearly 200,000 clones, about three quarters seen once; the top ten hold less than 2.5%. Sequences were obtained from PBMCs. The origin of the receptors is a woman in her twenties or thirties in good health and CMV-seropositive. The CDR3 runs from the conserved cysteine through the conserved F or W. A D gene is named only where the DNA matches it firmly. Clone size is stated in some rows and not others, as once, few, many or a class when expanded.

v_gene	abundance	d_gene	j_gene	CDR3nt	CDR3aa
TRBV29-1	.	TRBD1	TRBJ2-5	TGCAGCGTTGAGGGGACAGGGGGCGCGGAGACCCAGTACTTC	CSVEGTGGAETQYF
TRBV28	few	.	TRBJ1-4	TGTGCCAGCAGTCGGGGGGTTGAGACTAATGAAAAACTGTTTTTT	CASSRGVETNEKLFF
TRBV7-9	.	.	TRBJ1-3	TGTGCCAGCAGCCGGGAGGGAGCTGGAAACACCATATATTTT	CASSREGAGNTIYF
TRBV11-2	.	.	TRBJ2-3	TGTGCCAGCAGCCAGGCGGGCAGGGGCCACACAGATACGCAGTATTTT	CASSQAGRGHTDTQYF
TRBV19	.	.	TRBJ2-1	TGTGCCAGTAGTTCGGACTTTTTGGGCTACAATGAGCAGTTCTTC	CASSSDFLGYNEQFF
TRBV5-1	.	.	TRBJ1-1	TGCGCCAGCAGCTTGGAAGGCAGGAGGTACACTGAAGCTTTCTTT	CASSLEGRRYTEAFF
TRBV5-1	.	TRBD2	TRBJ2-1	TGCGCCAGCAGCCCGACTAGCGGGGAATACAATGGGCAGTTCTTC	CASSPTSGEYNGQFF
TRBV4-3	.	.	TRBJ1-3	TGCGCCAGCAGCCAAGATCTGGGAGGGTCGATCTATTTT	CASSQDLGGSIYF
TRBV4-2	.	.	TRBJ2-3	TGTGCCAGCAGCCTCCCCAGGGGGGCGCACACGCAGTATTTT	CASSLPRGAHTQYF
TRBV6-6	.	TRBD1	TRBJ1-2	TGTGCCAGCAGTACTACAGGGGGCTATGGCTACACCTTC	CASSTTGGYGYTF
TRBV7-8	.	TRBD2	TRBJ2-7	TGTGCCAGCAGCACCACAAGCGGGAGGGCCTACGAGCAGTACTTC	CASSTTSGRAYEQYF
TRBV19	.	TRBD1	TRBJ1-2	TGTGCCAGTAGACTCCCGGGACAGGGTGGTGTCTACACCTTC	CASRLPGQGGVYTF
TRBV18	.	TRBD2	TRBJ2-7	TGTGCCAGCTCACCTAGTTTTACCGGGACTAGCGGGATTTACTACGAGCAGTACTTC	CASSPSFTGTSGIYYEQYF
TRBV18	.	.	TRBJ2-2	TGTGCCAGCTCCCCCACTTCTTGGGGCGCCTCCGGCACCGGGGAGCTGTTTTTT	CASSPTSWGASGTGELFF
TRBV4-3	.	.	TRBJ2-3	TGCGCCAGCAGCCCGCGCTCAACCCGCACAGATACGCAGTATTTT	CASSPRSTRTDTQYF
TRBV28	few	TRBD2	TRBJ2-2	TGTGCCAGCCGGGAGGAAGGGAACACCGGGGAGCTGTTTTTT	CASREEGNTGELFF
TRBV7-2	.	.	TRBJ2-7	TGTGCCAGCAGCTTACAGGTGTGGCTGAACTACGAGCAGTACTTC	CASSLQVWLNYEQYF
TRBV19	.	.	TRBJ1-5	TGTGCCAGTCGATCGGAGAATGGCAATCAGCCCCAGCATTTT	CASRSENGNQPQHF
TRBV2	.	TRBD1	TRBJ2-7	TGTGCCAGCATCACCGGATTAGACAGGGGTTGGTACTTC	CASITGLDRGWYF
TRBV4-3	.	.	TRBJ1-2	TGCGCCAGCAGCCAAGATCGGGGTCTGGGGTATGGCTACACCTTC	CASSQDRGLGYGYTF
TRBV6-6	.	.	TRBJ2-1	TGTGCCAGCAGTTACGGCTCCTTAAATACCAGGAATGAGCAGTTCTTC	CASSYGSLNTRNEQFF
TRBV28	.	TRBD1	TRBJ2-7	TGTGCCAGCAGTCCAGACAGGGGGCGCACCTACGAGCAGTACTTC	CASSPDRGRTYEQYF
TRBV13	few	TRBD1	TRBJ1-1	TGTGCCAGCAGCTACACACAGGGGGGAACTGAAGCTTTCTTT	CASSYTQGGTEAFF
TRBV19	.	TRBD2	TRBJ2-5	TGTGCCAGTAGTAGCGGGAGCGGAGAGACCCAGTACTTC	CASSSGSGETQYF
TRBV28	.	.	TRBJ2-3	TGTGCCAGCAGTTTTTTTTACCCGGTGGGCACAGATACGCAGTATTTT	CASSFFYPVGTDTQYF
TRBV5-1	.	TRBD1	TRBJ2-7	TGCGCCAGCAGCCAAGGGGGACAGGGGATTTCCGAGCAGTACTTC	CASSQGGQGISEQYF
TRBV7-9	.	.	TRBJ1-2	TGTGCCAGCAGCTTAGGAACCTTGGTCAGAAATTCTTATGGCTACACCTTC	CASSLGTLVRNSYGYTF
TRBV28	.	.	TRBJ1-1	TGTGCCAGCAGTCCCAGCGTCGGAGGGGCCAGAGCCACTGAAGCTTTCTTT	CASSPSVGGARATEAFF
TRBV4-3	.	.	TRBJ2-7	TGCGCCAGCAGCCAAGATCGGTTAGCGGCCAGCTCCTACGAGCAGTACTTC	CASSQDRLAASSYEQYF
TRBV27	.	.	TRBJ1-2	TGTGCCAGCAGTTCCGGGGGGCGAGGGTATGGCTACACCTTC	CASSSGGRGYGYTF
TRBV19	once	TRBD1	TRBJ2-2	TGTGCCAGTGAAGCATCGGGACAGTGGATGGGAGTCACCGGGGAGCTGTTTTTT	CASEASGQWMGVTGELFF
TRBV6-6	.	.	TRBJ2-7	TGCGCCAGCAGCATCGCAGGGGTTTACGAGCAGTACTTC	CASSIAGVYEQYF
TRBV5-1	.	TRBD1	TRBJ1-3	TGCGCCAGCAGCCCGGGACAGGGGGGAAACACCATATATTTT	CASSPGQGGNTIYF
TRBV27	.	TRBD2	TRBJ2-3	TGTGCCAGCAGTTTAAGACTAGCGGGCTGGGATTTATCAGATACGCAGTATTTT	CASSLRLAGWDLSDTQYF
TRBV6-5	.	TRBD1	TRBJ1-2	TGTGCCAGCAGTTACGGGACAGGGGCAAACTATGGCTACACCTTC	CASSYGTGANYGYTF
TRBV6-6	.	TRBD1	TRBJ1-1	TGTGCCAGCAGGAAGAGACGGGACAGCGAAGCTTTCTTT	CASRKRRDSEAFF
TRBV5-5	.	.	TRBJ1-5	TGTGCCAGCACCCCGAGGGGGTCAGGCAATCAGCCCCAGCATTTT	CASTPRGSGNQPQHF
TRBV4-3	.	.	TRBJ2-3	TGCGCCAGCAGCCCCAAGGGGGCAGATACGCAGTATTTT	CASSPKGADTQYF
TRBV28	once	.	TRBJ2-3	TGTGCCAGCAGTTTATCGGCGTCGGCAGACTCTCCAGATACGCAGTATTTT	CASSLSASADSPDTQYF